The sequence of this TCR beta chain was determined in a study of T cell responses to AZD1222 COVID-19 vaccine. Study context: Pooling of second doses given at about 4 or about 12 weeks was done.

Worth noting for this clone: The antigen is unknown.

Profiling relied on immunoSEQ multiplex PCR, and the TCRdb table lists in-frame clones only, not all of them. The sample records more than 85,000 clones, 80% to 90% being singletons. Regarding the study as a whole: The study found vaccine-associated CD4 TCRs spanning spike, dominant at 160-218 and 743-854. Unmutated variant regions are reportedly targeted by nearly half of spike-specific TCRs.

CDR3 length: 12 residues. The germline V gene has CDR1 SQVTM and CDR2 ANQGSEA. Trimming removed 0 bases at V and 5 bases at J, with 7 bases between. The chain couples TRBV29-1 to TRBJ2-5; a possible D gene is TRBD1 (5 bases). The clonotype originates from an adult in good health. The sample was peripheral blood, taken on day 0 of AZD1222 vaccination. In nucleotides, the CDR3 is TGCAGCGTTGAAGAAAGGGGCGAGACCCAGTACTTC. Its translation: CSVEERGETQYF.